This T cell receptor (beta chain) appears in the sequencing data of a study of shared clonotypes between healthy human individuals. Study-wide points: In this cohort, only blood was sampled, and tissue repertoires likely differ.

Concerning this clone: What it recognizes is unknown.

The germline V gene has CDR1 SGDLS and CDR2 YYNGEE. V lost 4 bases, J lost 4 bases, and 8 bases stayed unmatched. This CDR3 spans 15 amino acids. Template amounts of approximately 310 ng DNA, tens of thousands of T cell genomes, were employed in unsorted PBMC replicate PCRs. Unsorted PBMC DNA was run through sequencing on ten immunoSEQ deep assay plates. How the authors handled the data: Filtering of immunoSEQ junctional sequences could not match full-length read filtering. Clones were read by immunoSEQ multiplex PCR, and TCRdb kept only the in-frame ones, dropping some. The V and J calls and clone size were taken over from that table, and D and trimming were inferred from the DNA. The repertoire holds around 480,000 clones, with around 79% as singletons.

Sequenced sample: PBMCs. The chain couples TRBV9 to TRBJ2-4; TRBD2 matches 7 bases. This receptor was obtained from a woman in her forties in good health. Some clones in this sample may be carry-over from other donors' samples. The CDR3: CASSPRDSGKNIQYF. The CDR3 DNA is TGTGCCAGCAGCCCTCGGGATAGCGGGAAAAACATTCAGTACTTC.